The entry below gives a single T cell receptor beta chain sequence along with its context. The record originates from a study of radiotherapy plus CTLA-4 blockade in lung cancer. Sequenced by immunoSEQ multiplex PCR; TCRdb stores in-frame clones only, minus some. Here the sample spans about 97,000 clones, 65% to 85% being singletons. The TCR was taken from a human donor with non-small cell lung cancer who had a partial response to radiotherapy plus ipilimumab. Some clones in this sample may be carry-over from other donors' samples. The sequencing here drew on peripheral blood, taken from a patient treated with radiotherapy plus ipilimumab.

As DNA, the CDR3 is TGTGCCAGCAGCTTCGCGGGGTTAGGAGAGACCCAGTACTTC. Protein: CASSFAGLGETQYF. The rearrangement joins TRBV7-2 to TRBJ2-5; TRBD2 might be the D (6 bases). This CDR3 is 14 amino acids long. Trimming stripped 3 bases from V and 4 bases from J, with 12 bases between. The germline V gene has CDR1 SGHTA and CDR2 FQGNSA.